Following are 25 T cell receptor beta chains from one sample sequenced in a study of early T cells in non-severe SARS-CoV-2 infection (dated by TCRdb to the early 2020s). The method was 5' RACE. Sequenced on a NextSeq 500. TCRdb reprocessing: public reads trimmed at Q25 with fastp, clones called with MiXCR, in-frame beta chains kept. Identical CDR3 protein sequences are pooled into one entry, listed with their most common genes and DNA. For this sample the table gives around 55,000 distinct CDR3 sequences, of which 9.5% to 15% were detected only once. The top ten clonotypes cover around 3.8% of the sample. Sequencing was carried out using whole blood. These receptors were obtained from an adult who was a healthcare worker with PCR-confirmed SARS-CoV-2 infection or an uninfected control (not recorded which).

This clonotype appeared many times. The chain carries TRBV20-1 and TRBJ2-1, with 8 nucleotides matching TRBD2. This CDR3 is 14 amino acids long. V shed 5 bases and J 9 bases; nucleotides not matched to a gene: 12. Germline CDR1 and CDR2: DFQATT and SNEGSKA (reference sequence). The CDR3, as DNA: TGCAGTGCTCCCAGAGGAACGGGAGGGGTTGAGCAGTTCTTC. Encoded protein: CSAPRGTGGVEQFF.

This clonotype was observed a handful of times. The gene calls are TRBV20-1 and TRBJ2-1; 9 nucleotides line up with TRBD2. Germline trimming cut 1 base from V and 6 bases from J; bases unmatched to any gene: 4. Looked up from germline, CDR1 is DFQATT and CDR2 is SNEGSKA (reference sequence). The CDR3 spans 14 residues. The CDR3 protein is CSARGLAAPNEQFF. CDR3 sequence (DNA): TGCAGTGCTAGAGGACTAGCGGCACCCAATGAGCAGTTCTTC.

This clonotype was observed a few times. The chain employs TRBV15 and TRBJ2-7; D may be TRBD2 (5 bases). The germline CDR1 and CDR2 sequences are LNHNV and YYDKDF (reference sequence). Trimming removed 3 bases from V and 6 bases from J, with 9 bases in between. This CDR3 comprises 12 residues. CDR3: CATSRAGFEQYF. CDR3 in DNA: TGTGCCACCAGCAGGGCGGGCTTCGAGCAGTACTTC.

Many counts were recorded for this clonotype. The V call is TRBV30, the J call TRBJ1-2, with D possibly matching TRBD1 (6 bases). The length of the CDR3 is 20 residues. V dropped 3 bases and J dropped 2 bases, with 31 bases sitting between them. CDR1 is GTSNPN and CDR2 is SVGIG in the germline V gene (reference sequence). The CDR3 region has the DNA TGTGCCTGGAGGCGGGGAGTCCCCCTGTTAAATCCGGGACAAAACTATGGCTACACCTTC. It codes for CAWRRGVPLLNPGQNYGYTF.

In its sample, this clonotype was seen a few times. V usage is TRBV3-1 and J usage is TRBJ2-2, with D unresolved. Between the trimmed V and J ends, which lost 1 base and 6 bases, there was a span of 9 bases. The CDR3 length is 14 residues. The germline gives CDR1 LGHDT, CDR2 YNNKEL (reference sequence). CDR3 amino acids: CASSQAYAAGELFF. Written as DNA, the CDR3 is TGTGCCAGCAGCCAAGCCTATGCGGCCGGGGAGCTGTTTTTT. Full variable domain (rest looked up from reference TRBV3-1 and TRBJ2-2): DTAVSQTPKYLVTQMGNDKSIKCEQNLGHDTMYWYKQDSKKFLKIMFSYNNKELIINETVPNRFSPKSPDKAHLNLHINSLELGDSAVYFCASSQAYAAGELFFGEGSRLTVL.

The chain combines TRBV28 with TRBJ1-1; TRBD1 is a possible D gene (5 bases). There are 13 residues in the CDR3. Trimming cost V 5 bases and J 0 bases, with 7 bases left between them. Germline CDR1 is MDHEN and CDR2 is SYDVKM. DNA for the CDR3: TGTGCCAGCAGTGGGACGGTGAACACTGAAGCTTTCTTT. Translated, it gives CASSGTVNTEAFF.

This rearrangement joins TRBV10-2 to TRBJ2-3, with TRBD2 matching 15 bases. Germline V gene lookup returns CDR1 WSHSY and CDR2 SAAADI. The CDR3 length is 17 residues. V trimming: 7 bases; J trimming: 4 bases; junction bases outside the gene matches: 9. This chain's CDR3 is CASNPGLAGGGPDTQYF. The DNA of the CDR3 is TGCGCCAGCAACCCGGGACTAGCGGGAGGAGGGCCAGATACGCAGTATTTT.

This clonotype was detected ten times or more. The chain links TRBV27 to TRBJ2-7, with D maybe TRBD2 (6 bases). Trimming took 8 bases from V and 5 from J, leaving 16 bases between them. Germline CDR1 MNHEY, CDR2 SMNVEV (reference sequence). CDR3 length: 13 amino acids. CDR3: CASFRRETNEQYF. Written as DNA, the CDR3 is TGTGCCAGCTTTAGGCGGGAAACAAACGAGCAGTACTTC.

V is TRBV28 and J is TRBJ2-1; 7 nucleotides agree with TRBD2. Unmatched junction bases numbered 4, after V lost 7 bases and J lost 4 bases. The CDR3 has 13 amino acids. From germline, CDR1 is MDHEN and CDR2 SYDVKM. The CDR3 DNA reads TGTGCCAGCAACCCTAGCGGATACAATGAGCAGTTCTTC. It encodes CASNPSGYNEQFF. The whole variable domain, remainder taken from reference TRBV28 and TRBJ2-1, is DVKVTQSSRYLVKRTGEKVFLECVQDMDHENMFWYRQDPGLGLRLIYFSYDVKMKEKGDIPEGYSVSREKKERFSLILESASTNQTSMYLCASNPSGYNEQFFGPGTRLTVL.

In its sample, this clonotype was seen a few times. The chain links TRBV2 to TRBJ2-1, with D perhaps TRBD1 (5 bases). CDR1 is SNHLY and CDR2 is FYNNEI in the germline V gene. V lost 5 bases and J 9 bases, leaving 14 bases between the germline ends. The CDR3 has 13 residues. For the CDR3, the DNA is TGTGCCAGCAGTATCGACGACAGCACTGAGCAGTTCTTC. It yields the protein CASSIDDSTEQFF.

The chain recombines TRBV11-3 with TRBJ2-2; weak D call: TRBD2 (5 bases). V was clipped by 2 bases and J by 4 bases, with 8 bases between them. In germline, CDR1 is SGHNT, CDR2 YENEEA. This CDR3 contains 14 residues. The CDR3: CASSLTRSTGELFF. CDR3 in DNA: TGTGCCAGCAGCTTAACTAGAAGCACCGGGGAGCTGTTTTTT.

This clonotype occurred a few times. This rearrangement joins TRBV5-6 to TRBJ1-5; D gene unclear. Trimming took 4 bases from V and 1 from J, leaving 12 bases between them. The germline V gene has CDR1 SGHDT and CDR2 YYEEEE. CDR3 length equals 15 residues. The CDR3 reads CASSLGSLSNQPQHF. The CDR3 DNA sequence: TGTGCCAGCAGCCTCGGTTCGTTGAGCAATCAGCCCCAGCATTTT. Looking up the rest from reference TRBV5-6 and TRBJ1-5 gives the full variable domain: DAGVTQSPTHLIKTRGQQVTLRCSPKSGHDTVSWYQQALGQGPQFIFQYYEEEERQRGNFPDRFSGHQFPNYSSELNVNALLLGDSALYLCASSLGSLSNQPQHFGDGTRLSIL.

In this sample, this clonotype turned up many times. This rearrangement joins TRBV7-2 to TRBJ1-1, with D perhaps TRBD1 (5 bases). CDR3 length: 14 amino acids. V was cut by 5 bases and J by 3 bases, with 13 bases left in between. Germline V gene lookup returns CDR1 SGHTA and CDR2 FQGNSA. CDR3 sequence reads: CASSPRRVDTEAFF. As DNA, the CDR3 is TGTGCCAGCAGCCCGCGCAGGGTGGACACTGAAGCTTTCTTT.

This clonotype was observed a handful of times. This chain joins TRBV10-3 and TRBJ2-2; D is perhaps TRBD1 (6 bases). V lost 8 bases and J lost 4, with 14 bases in between. The CDR3 contains 14 residues. Germline CDR1 ENHRY, CDR2 SYGVKD. The CDR3 is CAIAPQGSTGELFF. As DNA, the CDR3 is TGTGCCATCGCACCTCAGGGGAGCACCGGGGAGCTGTTTTTT.

At least ten counts were recorded for this clonotype. The chain is built from TRBV28 and TRBJ2-7; D gene ambiguous. Germline values: CDR1 MDHEN, CDR2 SYDVKM. The germline V and J ends were trimmed by 3 bases and 0 bases, with 15 bases remaining between them. The CDR3 loop spans 16 amino acids. The CDR3 bases are TGTGCCAGCAGTTTCTTGCCCCCGAAAACCTCCTACGAGCAGTACTTC. It encodes CASSFLPPKTSYEQYF.

This clonotype occurred a few times. The chain carries TRBV29-1 and TRBJ2-1; D is undetermined. The V gene lost 7 bases and the J gene lost 4 bases, with 14 bases spanning the gap. Germline CDR1 SQVTM, CDR2 ANQGSEA. This CDR3 contains 13 residues. As DNA, the CDR3 is TGCAGCGCCAACCCTTTGGGATACAATGAGCAGTTCTTC. Protein sequence: CSANPLGYNEQFF.

The table lists this clonotype with many counts. The chain is built from TRBV11-3 and TRBJ2-1; 7 nucleotides agree with TRBD2. Germline V lookup: CDR1 SGHNT, CDR2 YENEEA. This CDR3 is 15 amino acids long. The V and J ends lost 8 bases and 4 bases, in that order; junction bases with no gene match: 11. The DNA of the CDR3 is TGTGCCAGCGGGGGGGGACCACCGCTGTACAATGAGCAGTTCTTC. Its protein is CASGGGPPLYNEQFF.

This clonotype was recorded many times. J is TRBJ2-1 and V is TRBV5-1; 13 bases match TRBD2. V lost 5 bases to trimming and J lost 4 bases; unmatched junction nucleotides: 6. The CDR3 totals 16 residues. Germline V lookup: CDR1 SGHRS, CDR2 YFSETQ. DNA of the CDR3: TGCGCCAGCAGAAGGACTAGCGGGAGTGCGTACAATGAGCAGTTCTTC. It yields the protein CASRRTSGSAYNEQFF. The entire variable domain, with the rest obtained from reference TRBV5-1 and TRBJ2-1, is as follows: KAGVTQTPRYLIKTRGQQVTLSCSPISGHRSVSWYQQTPGQGLQFLFEYFSETQRNKGNFPGRFSGRQFSNSRSEMNVSTLELGDSALYLCASRRTSGSAYNEQFFGPGTRLTVL.

This clonotype was counted between two and nine times. The chain is built from TRBV28 and TRBJ1-5, with a tentative D call TRBD1 (6 bases). The CDR3 extends over 14 amino acids. Germline CDR1 is MDHEN and CDR2 is SYDVKM. V was clipped by 7 bases and J by 7 bases, with 17 bases between them. CDR3 region: CASILMGGGQPQHF. The CDR3 bases are TGTGCCAGCATCCTTATGGGGGGCGGACAGCCCCAGCATTTT.

This clonotype was observed a handful of times. The rearrangement uses TRBV6-2 or TRBV6-3 and TRBJ2-7; no clear D gene. Germline CDR1 and CDR2: MNHEY and SVGEGT. V was pared by 0 bases and J by 2 bases, with 8 bases between. The CDR3 consists of 14 residues. The CDR3 reads CASSYSHSAYEQYF. The CDR3 DNA reads as TGTGCCAGCAGTTACTCCCATAGTGCCTACGAGCAGTACTTC.

This clonotype came up many times. The V gene is TRBV4-1, the J gene TRBJ2-1; no clear D. CDR3 length equals 14 residues. V was cut by 1 base and J by 7 bases, with 11 bases left in between. CDR1 MGHRA and CDR2 YSYEKL come from the germline V gene. For the CDR3, the DNA is TGCGCCAGCAGCCAAGCCCTCCAAGAGAATGAGCAGTTCTTC. Translation gives CASSQALQENEQFF.

This clonotype was detected ten times or more. V is TRBV19 and J is TRBJ2-7; 12 positions match TRBD2. The CDR3 loop spans 17 amino acids. Germline-derived CDR1 and CDR2 are LNHDA and SQIVND (reference sequence). V dropped 5 bases and J dropped 0; count of bases not matched to a gene: 8. The CDR3 coding sequence is TGTGCCAGTAGTCCGACTAGCGGGAGATACCGCTCCTACGAGCAGTACTTC. It encodes CASSPTSGRYRSYEQYF.

In this sample, this clonotype turned up many times. V usage is TRBV5-6 and J usage is TRBJ2-2, with TRBD1 matching 10 bases. Germline-derived CDR1 and CDR2 are SGHDT and YYEEEE. The trim removed 4 bases at V and 8 bases at J, leaving 14 bases unmatched. The CDR3 runs 17 residues. CDR3 sequence: CASSPSGTGVRPGELFF. CDR3 DNA: TGTGCCAGCAGCCCCTCCGGGACAGGGGTTCGGCCGGGGGAGCTGTTTTTT.

On this clonotype: The junction departs from the called germline gene at one end, perhaps through a read error. The J gene is TRBJ2-7, the V gene TRBV7-2; 12 bases match TRBD2. The germline gives CDR1 SGHTA, CDR2 FQGNSA. This CDR3 is built from 14 residues. CDR3 in DNA: TGTGCCAGCAGCTCAAGACTAGCGGGGGAGGAGCATTACTTC. Translating gives CASSSRLAGEEHYF.

This clonotype has only a few counts. This sequence joins TRBV12-3 or TRBV12-4 and TRBJ1-2; 7 bases align to TRBD1. Unmatched junction bases numbered 14, after V lost 3 bases and J lost 7 bases. CDR3 length: 16 amino acids. The CDR3 is CASSFRDSGGLGGYTF. The DNA for the CDR3 is TGTGCCAGCAGTTTTAGGGACAGTGGGGGCTTGGGTGGCTACACCTTC.